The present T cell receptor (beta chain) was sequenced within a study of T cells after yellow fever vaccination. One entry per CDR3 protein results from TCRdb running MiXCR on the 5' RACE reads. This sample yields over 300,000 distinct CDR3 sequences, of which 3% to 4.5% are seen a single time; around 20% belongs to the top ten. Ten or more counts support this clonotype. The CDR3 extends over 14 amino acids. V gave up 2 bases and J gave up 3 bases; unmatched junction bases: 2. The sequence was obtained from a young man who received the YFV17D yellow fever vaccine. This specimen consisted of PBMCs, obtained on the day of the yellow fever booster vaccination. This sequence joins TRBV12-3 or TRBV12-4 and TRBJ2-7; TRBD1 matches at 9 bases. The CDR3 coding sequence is TGTGCCAGCAGTTTAATGGACAGGGGCTACGAGCAGTACTTC. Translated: CASSLMDRGYEQYF.